These 17 T cell receptor beta chains were all obtained from the same sample, sequenced in a study of shared clonotypes between healthy human individuals. Measured with immunoSEQ multiplex PCR; TCRdb has only the in-frame clones, and not every one. The profile shows about 2.5 million clones, 85% to 95% of them singletons. Input material: naive CD4+ T cells from PBMCs. Subset: CD45RA+ positively selected. These receptors all stem from a young man in good health. Some clones in this sample may be carry-over from other donors' samples.

V usage is TRBV15 and J usage is TRBJ2-7; 8 nucleotides line up with TRBD2. The CDR3 is 14 residues long. Germline assignment: CDR1 LNHNV and CDR2 YYDKDF (reference sequence). V trimming: 0 bases; J trimming: 4 bases; junction bases outside the gene matches: 2. In DNA form, the CDR3 reads TGTGCCACCAGCAGAGAAGCGGGAGTATACGAGCAGTACTTC. Translated, it gives CATSREAGVYEQYF.

Turning to this clone: Other DNA sequences in this specimen translate into the identical CDR3. The CDR3 spells CASGLVYNEQFF. CDR3 coding DNA: TGTGCTAGTGGTTTGGTTTACAATGAGCAGTTCTTC. The chain links TRBV12-5 to TRBJ2-1, with no clear D. Trimming removed 0 bases at V and 4 bases at J, with 1 base between. CDR1 and CDR2 from the germline V gene are LGHNT and FRNRAP. The CDR3 runs 12 residues.

This clone was counted a few times. The same CDR3 can be traced to other DNA sequences in this sample. The V call is TRBV18, the J call TRBJ1-1, with no clear D. This CDR3 has 13 residues. The germline V and J ends were trimmed by 0 bases and 4 bases, with 6 bases remaining between them. Germline loops: CDR1 KGHSH, CDR2 LQKENI. The CDR3 DNA reads as TGTGCCAGCTCACCACCAGGGAGCACTGAAGCTTTCTTT. Residues: CASSPPGSTEAFF.

This rearrangement joins TRBV18 to TRBJ2-1; 9 bases align to TRBD1. The length of the CDR3 is 14 residues. CDR1 is KGHSH, CDR2 LQKENI, per germline. V gave up 6 bases and J gave up 11 bases; unmatched junction bases: 11. For the CDR3, the DNA is TGTGCCAGCTCCCCGGAGGGACAGGGCTACAAGCAGTTCTTC. As protein: CASSPEGQGYKQFF.

The chain couples TRBV5-4 to TRBJ2-5; D is unresolved. The V gene lost 0 bases and the J gene lost 3 bases, with 9 bases spanning the gap. Germline CDR1 is SGHNT and CDR2 is YYREEE (reference sequence). CDR3 size: 14 residues. This CDR3 reads CASSLGSLKETQYF. The CDR3, as DNA: TGTGCCAGCAGCTTGGGGTCGCTAAAAGAGACCCAGTACTTC.

CDR3 nucleotide sequence: TGTGCCAGCAGCCCCGGGACGGAGGCCCAGCCCCAGCATTTT. Its protein product is CASSPGTEAQPQHF. The rearrangement joins TRBV6-6 to TRBJ1-5; a possible D gene is TRBD1 (5 bases). V lost 6 bases, J lost 7 bases, and 16 bases lay in between. Germline lookup yields CDR1 MNHNY and CDR2 SVGAGI (reference sequence). CDR3 length: 14 residues.

The rearrangement uses TRBV30 and TRBJ2-7, with D perhaps assigned TRBD1 or TRBD2 (6 bases each). CDR3 length equals 14 residues. In germline, CDR1 is GTSNPN, CDR2 SVGIG (reference sequence). V shed 5 bases and J shed 6 bases, with 20 bases lying between them. The CDR3 protein is CAWEWRGRKVEQYF. CDR3 sequence (DNA): TGTGCCTGGGAATGGAGGGGGAGGAAGGTCGAGCAGTACTTC. Full variable domain (rest looked up from reference TRBV30 and TRBJ2-7): SQTIHQWPATLVQPVGSPLSLECTVEGTSNPNLYWYRQAAGRGLQLLFYSVGIGQISSEVPQNLSASRPQDRQFILSSKKLLLSDSGFYLCAWEWRGRKVEQYFGPGTRLTVT.

The chain employs TRBV11-2 and TRBJ1-2; D is undetermined. V was shortened by 5 bases and J by 3 bases, with 19 bases between the two germline ends. Per the germline V gene, CDR1 is SGHAT and CDR2 is FQNNGV. The CDR3 covers 16 residues. The CDR3 DNA sequence: TGTGCCAGCAGCCCGCTAAGGCCGGGAGAAGACTATGGCTACACCTTC. This sequence encodes CASSPLRPGEDYGYTF.

The chain links TRBV7-2 to TRBJ2-1, with D possibly TRBD1 on 6 matching bases. Germline V gene data show CDR1 as SGHTA and CDR2 as FQGNSA. V gave up 5 bases and J gave up 2 bases, with 13 bases separating them. The CDR3 length is 15 residues. The CDR3 nucleotides are TGTGCCAGCAGCCGAGGACAGATTACCTACAATGAGCAGTTCTTC. Its translation: CASSRGQITYNEQFF.

The chain joins TRBV29-1 to TRBJ1-4; the D gene is possibly TRBD1 (5 bases). Trimming shortened V by 6 bases and J by 7 bases, and 15 bases separated the two germline ends. In germline, CDR1 is SQVTM, CDR2 ANQGSEA. The CDR3 totals 13 residues. Written as DNA, the CDR3 is TGCAGCGTCGGGGGAGCGTATAGTGAAAAACTGTTTTTT. This encodes CSVGGAYSEKLFF.

This chain connects TRBV4-1 to TRBJ2-1; D ambiguous. Germline CDR1 reads MGHRA; CDR2 reads YSYEKL. This CDR3 spans 17 amino acids. Trimming removed 0 bases at V and 5 bases at J, with 17 bases between. CDR3 sequence (DNA): TGCGCCAGCAGCCAAGATCTTGTAGCCCTTCGACACAATGAGCAGTTCTTC. Translating gives CASSQDLVALRHNEQFF.

The chain employs TRBV2 and TRBJ2-7; D possibly corresponds to TRBD2 (6 bases). Trimming took off 4 bases at V and 2 bases at J, with 12 bases between the two ends. Germline CDR1 reads SNHLY; CDR2 reads FYNNEI. This CDR3 has 14 amino acids. The CDR3 nucleotides are TGTGCCAGCAGTGGACCAGGGACTGCCTACGAGCAGTACTTC. This codes for CASSGPGTAYEQYF.

The rearrangement joins TRBV11-2 to TRBJ2-5; tentatively, D is TRBD1 (6 bases). Matching the DNA end better, TRBJ2-7 makes the J call doubtful. Germline V gene sequence: CDR1 SGHAT, CDR2 FQNNGV. The CDR3 totals 12 residues. CDR3 coding DNA: TGTGCCAGCAGCCCGACAGGTTACGAGCAGTACTTC. It codes for CASSPTGYEQYF.

The chain combines TRBV28 with TRBJ2-1; 11 bases are shared with TRBD2. V lost 6 bases to trimming and J lost 2 bases; unmatched junction nucleotides: 6. This CDR3 region has 16 residues. Germline V gives CDR1 MDHEN, CDR2 SYDVKM. The CDR3 DNA sequence: TGTGCCAGCAGCCGCGGGACTAGCGGTCCCTACAATGAGCAGTTCTTC. This codes for CASSRGTSGPYNEQFF.

J is TRBJ2-5 and V is TRBV9, with 11 nucleotides matching TRBD1. Losses at the gene ends were 3 bases for V and 7 bases for J; bases not matched to a gene: 14. Germline assignment: CDR1 SGDLS and CDR2 YYNGEE. This CDR3 comprises 17 residues. The CDR3 protein is CASSANRDRGKIGTQYF. In DNA form, the CDR3 reads TGTGCCAGCAGCGCCAACCGGGACAGGGGGAAGATCGGGACCCAGTACTTC.

This chain links TRBV7-6 with TRBJ2-7; a possible D gene is TRBD2 (6 bases). V gave up 0 bases and J gave up 2 bases, with 11 bases separating them. The length of the CDR3 is 15 residues. Germline V gene lookup returns CDR1 SGHVS and CDR2 FNYEAQ. The DNA for the CDR3 is TGTGCCAGCAGCTTAGCAGGAGCGGGCGCCTACGAGCAGTACTTC. As protein: CASSLAGAGAYEQYF.

The chain joins TRBV7-2 to TRBJ2-3; 10 nucleotides match TRBD1. Germline V gene lookup returns CDR1 SGHTA and CDR2 FQGNSA. This CDR3 region has 15 residues. V dropped 7 bases and J dropped 4; count of bases not matched to a gene: 8. CDR3 coding DNA: TGTGCCAGCACCCTAGGGACAGGGGTCGCAGATACGCAGTATTTT. Its translation: CASTLGTGVADTQYF.